The 21 T cell receptor beta chains below all came from one sample that was sequenced in a study of PD-L1 blockade in urothelial cancer. TCRdb's copy holds only in-frame clones and misses some; the assay was immunoSEQ multiplex PCR. The sample carries some 75,000 clones, approximately 90% recorded once. As to time point: peripheral blood 6 weeks after treatment start. Sequences were derived from PBMCs, sampled around atezolizumab (anti-PD-L1) treatment. These receptors originate from an elderly woman with urothelial cancer.

This chain joins TRBV27 and TRBJ2-7; the match to TRBD1 covers 9 bases. CDR3 length equals 15 residues. V lost 2 bases, J lost 2 bases, and 4 bases stayed unmatched. CDR1 MNHEY and CDR2 SMNVEV come from the germline V gene (reference sequence). The CDR3 is CASSLGQGSPYEQYF. CDR3 nucleotides: TGTGCCAGCAGTTTAGGACAGGGGAGCCCCTACGAGCAGTACTTC.

The chain is built from TRBV9 and TRBJ2-7; 8 bases line up with TRBD1. V lost 3 bases, J lost 1 base, and 12 bases stayed unmatched. Germline CDR1 SGDLS, CDR2 YYNGEE. The CDR3 contains 17 residues. The CDR3 nucleotides read TGTGCCAGCAGCGGTCGACAGGGGTCCTACTTATCCTACGAGCAGTACTTC. The encoded protein is CASSGRQGSYLSYEQYF.

This chain connects TRBV10-1 to TRBJ2-3; maybe TRBD2 (6 bases). The CDR3 runs to 14 residues. From germline, CDR1 is WNHNN and CDR2 SYGVQD (reference sequence). V was shortened by 9 bases and J by 8 bases, with 21 bases between the two germline ends. The CDR3 nucleotides read TGCGCCAGTTTCGCGGGATGCCTCCTGGGTACGCAGTATTTT. Amino acid sequence: CASFAGCLLGTQYF.

This chain uses TRBV18 with TRBJ2-7; 10 positions match TRBD2. V was clipped by 3 bases and J by 5 bases; unmatched bases: 7. The CDR3 spans 15 residues. The germline V gene encodes CDR1 KGHSH and CDR2 LQKENI. CDR3 loop: CASSPGLAASDEQYF. DNA for the CDR3: TGTGCCAGCTCACCCGGACTAGCGGCGTCGGACGAGCAGTACTTC.

The chain is built from TRBV5-1 and TRBJ1-2; 7 bases are a match to TRBD1. V was clipped by 3 bases and J by 3 bases; unmatched bases: 2. This CDR3 comprises 13 residues. From germline, CDR1 is SGHRS and CDR2 YFSETQ. The CDR3 reads CASSSQGDYGYTF. The CDR3 bases are TGCGCCAGCAGCTCCCAGGGGGACTATGGCTACACCTTC.

The chain links TRBV11-2 to TRBJ2-1; TRBD2 matches 8 bases. CDR3 length: 14 residues. Germline V gene lookup returns CDR1 SGHAT and CDR2 FQNNGV. Germline trimming cut 1 base from V and 9 bases from J; bases unmatched to any gene: 5. CDR3 amino acids: CASSLAGGPGEQFF. DNA of the CDR3: TGTGCCAGCAGCTTAGCGGGAGGGCCGGGTGAGCAGTTCTTC.

This chain links TRBV27 with TRBJ2-4; 7 nucleotides match TRBD2. Germline V gene data show CDR1 as MNHEY and CDR2 as SMNVEV (reference sequence). The CDR3 has 14 residues. V was pared by 3 bases and J by 6 bases, with 5 bases of the junction left unmatched. CDR3 protein: CASSLAGVGNIQYF. CDR3 nucleotides: TGTGCCAGCAGTTTGGCGGGAGTGGGAAACATTCAGTACTTC.

The chain carries TRBV19 and TRBJ1-1; D possibly corresponds to TRBD1 (5 bases). V shed 0 bases and J shed 1 base, with 12 bases lying between them. The CDR3 covers 16 residues. CDR1 is LNHDA and CDR2 is SQIVND in the germline V gene (reference sequence). The CDR3 DNA is TGTGCCAGTAGTATAGAGGAGGGGCGTGGGAACACTGAAGCTTTCTTT. This translates into CASSIEEGRGNTEAFF.

V usage is TRBV7-9 and J usage is TRBJ2-5; 7 bases match TRBD1. CDR1 and CDR2 (germline): SEHNR, FQNEAQ (reference sequence). The trim removed 4 bases at V and 9 bases at J, leaving 11 bases unmatched. The CDR3 runs 14 residues. CDR3 DNA: TGTGCCAGCAGCTCCCAACAGGGGTCCCAGCCCCAGTACTTC. Its translation: CASSSQQGSQPQYF.

The gene calls are TRBV30 and TRBJ2-7; TRBD1 agrees at 12 bases. The CDR3 length is 15 residues. V trimming: 3 bases; J trimming: 3 bases; junction bases outside the gene matches: 6. CDR1 and CDR2 (germline): GTSNPN, SVGIG (reference sequence). The CDR3 loop reads CAWRPGQGAFYEQYF. The CDR3 DNA is TGTGCCTGGAGGCCGGGACAGGGGGCTTTCTACGAGCAGTACTTC.

This clone was counted once. This chain uses TRBV18 with TRBJ1-1; D is uncertain. The CDR3 has 13 amino acids. Per germline, CDR1 KGHSH and CDR2 LQKENI. Trimming pared 0 bases from V and 1 base from J, leaving 3 bases between. CDR3 in amino acids: CASSPPANTEAFF. The CDR3 nucleotides are TGTGCCAGCTCACCACCGGCGAACACTGAAGCTTTCTTT.

The V and J genes are TRBV7-8 and TRBJ2-3, with TRBD2 matching over 10 bases. J was trimmed by 2 bases and V by 1 base; bases with no gene match: 6. This CDR3 region has 17 residues. Germline CDR1 reads SGHVS; CDR2 reads FQNEAQ. The CDR3 here is CASSLGLLAGNTDTQYF. The CDR3, as DNA: TGTGCCAGCAGCTTAGGTTTACTAGCGGGAAACACAGATACGCAGTATTTT.

CDR3 DNA sequence: TGTGCCAGCAGTTTATCACCCAATCGGGCCGGGGAGCTGTTTTTT. Protein product: CASSLSPNRAGELFF. The V call is TRBV27, the J call TRBJ2-2, with D unresolved. Deletions cut 0 bases from V and 6 bases from J, with 11 bases between. Germline CDR1 is MNHEY and CDR2 is SMNVEV (reference sequence). CDR3 length: 15 residues.

The rearrangement joins TRBV2 to TRBJ1-2; 7 positions match TRBD1. V lost 5 bases, J lost 6 bases, and 6 bases stayed unmatched. The CDR3 length is 13 residues. Germline CDR1 is SNHLY and CDR2 is FYNNEI. The CDR3 region has the DNA TGTGCCAGCAGTCTTAGGGGGCAAAATGGCTACACCTTC. Its translation: CASSLRGQNGYTF. The complete variable domain, with remaining parts taken from reference TRBV2 and TRBJ1-2, reads EPEVTQTPSHQVTQMGQEVILRCVPISNHLYFYWYRQILGQKVEFLVSFYNNEISEKSEIFDDQFSVERPDGSNFTLKIRSTKLEDSAMYFCASSLRGQNGYTFGSGTRLTVV.

This rearrangement joins TRBV28 to TRBJ2-5; D gene uncertain. This CDR3 has 13 amino acids. V was cut by 2 bases and J by 4 bases, with 8 bases left in between. CDR1 and CDR2 from the germline V gene are MDHEN and SYDVKM. The CDR3 bases are TGTGCCAGCAGTTTAGGCGGCTCAGAGACCCAGTACTTC. Translation: CASSLGGSETQYF.

This chain uses TRBV20-1 with TRBJ2-7, with 9 bases aligning to TRBD1. Germline V gene lookup returns CDR1 DFQATT and CDR2 SNEGSKA (reference sequence). The CDR3 is made up of 10 amino acids. The CDR3 nucleotides are TGCAGCGGGACAGGGAACGAGCAGTACTTC. Translating gives CSGTGNEQYF.

The chain carries TRBV5-1 and TRBJ2-3; D might be TRBD2 (5 bases). The CDR3 loop spans 14 amino acids. CDR1 is SGHRS and CDR2 is YFSETQ in the germline V gene. V was trimmed by 4 bases and J by 6 bases, leaving 15 bases between them. The CDR3, as DNA: TGCGCCAGCAGCGCCAGGACTGCACTGGATACGCAGTATTTT. Translating it yields CASSARTALDTQYF.

The rearrangement uses TRBV7-2 and TRBJ2-7; TRBD2 might be the D (5 bases). Germline V gene lookup returns CDR1 SGHTA and CDR2 FQGNSA. The length of the CDR3 is 15 residues. The germline V and J ends were trimmed by 6 bases and 1 base, with 16 bases remaining between them. This CDR3 reads CASSPRGGPSYEQYF. Written as DNA, the CDR3 is TGTGCCAGCAGTCCCCGGGGTGGCCCGTCCTACGAGCAGTACTTC.

The chain uses TRBV7-2 and TRBJ2-1; the D gene is possibly TRBD1 (6 bases). CDR3 length: 15 amino acids. Trimming pared 3 bases from V and 0 bases from J, leaving 9 bases between. From germline, CDR1 is SGHTA and CDR2 FQGNSA. The CDR3, as DNA: TGTGCCAGCAGCTTCGACAGGAGCTCCTACAATGAGCAGTTCTTC. Protein product: CASSFDRSSYNEQFF.

The rearrangement uses TRBV6-6 and TRBJ1-3; D is unclear. V shed 4 bases and J shed 1 base, with 11 bases lying between them. CDR1 MNHNY and CDR2 SVGAGI come from the germline V gene (reference sequence). The CDR3 extends over 15 amino acids. CDR3 coding DNA: TGTGCCAGCAGTTTCCCCTCGGGGTCTGGAAACACCATATATTTT. Its protein product is CASSFPSGSGNTIYF.

The rearrangement links TRBV19 to TRBJ2-2; 8 bases are a match to TRBD2. Germline values: CDR1 LNHDA, CDR2 SQIVND (reference sequence). V lost 3 bases and J lost 2; bases outside the gene matches: 5. The CDR3 is 16 residues long. In nucleotides, the CDR3 is TGTGCCAGTAGTATTTTAGCGGGGTTAAACACCGGGGAGCTGTTTTTT. Its protein is CASSILAGLNTGELFF.